These 23 T cell receptor beta chains share one sample of origin, sequenced in a study of T cell responses to AZD1222 COVID-19 vaccine. TCRdb's table, derived via immunoSEQ multiplex PCR, lists solely in-frame clones and lacks some. The sample has just under 35,000 clones; 86% are singletons. The sequenced sample was peripheral blood, obtained on day 0 of AZD1222 vaccination. The receptors stem from an adult in good health.

The chain is built from TRBV2 and TRBJ2-1; the D gene is possibly TRBD1 (6 bases). Germline CDR1 reads SNHLY; CDR2 reads FYNNEI. Trimming pared 7 bases from V and 15 bases from J, leaving 16 bases between. This CDR3 region has 11 residues. The CDR3 bases are TGTGCCAGCACCCGAATGACAGGAGTGTTCTTC. It specifies CASTRMTGVFF.

The chain couples TRBV28 to TRBJ1-2, with TRBD1 matching 8 bases. Germline CDR1 is MDHEN and CDR2 is SYDVKM. The V segment lost 5 bases and the J segment 4 bases; nucleotides outside the gene matches: 15. This CDR3 spans 17 amino acids. The chain's CDR3 is CASSTYRTGHRVYGYTF. The CDR3 DNA follows: TGTGCCAGCAGTACCTACCGGACAGGGCATAGGGTCTATGGCTACACCTTC.

This clone occurred once. The chain employs TRBV18 and TRBJ1-6; 7 nucleotides align to TRBD1. V was clipped by 4 bases and J by 5 bases; unmatched bases: 5. Germline CDR1 is KGHSH and CDR2 is LQKENI. The CDR3 is made up of 15 amino acids. The CDR3: CASSQGTDDNSPLHF. CDR3 nucleotide sequence: TGTGCCAGCTCACAAGGGACAGATGATAATTCACCCCTCCACTTT.

The V gene is TRBV20-1, the J gene TRBJ2-3; 8 bases are a match to TRBD1. With V trimmed by 3 bases and J by 4 bases, 6 bases remained unmatched. Germline lookup yields CDR1 DFQATT and CDR2 SNEGSKA (reference sequence). The CDR3 sequence is 14 residues long. The CDR3 protein is CSASIGTGPDTQYF. Written as DNA, the CDR3 is TGCAGTGCTAGTATCGGGACAGGTCCAGATACGCAGTATTTT.

The chain employs TRBV20-1 and TRBJ1-1; no firm D call. V was shortened by 3 bases and J by 4 bases, with 6 bases between the two germline ends. The CDR3 has 11 residues. The germline gives CDR1 DFQATT, CDR2 SNEGSKA (reference sequence). CDR3 region: CSASLSTEAFF. The CDR3 DNA reads TGCAGTGCTAGTCTGAGCACTGAAGCTTTCTTT.

V and J are TRBV12-3 or TRBV12-4 and TRBJ1-3; D is ambiguous. The CDR3 sequence is 12 residues long. V lost 7 bases to trimming and J lost 3 bases, with 7 bases between them. CDR3 loop: CASTPLGNTIYF. As DNA, the CDR3 is TGTGCCAGCACCCCCCTTGGAAACACCATATATTTT.

The CDR3 bases are TGTGCCAGCAGTGCACGGGACAGGGGAAAAAACATTCAGTACTTC. Translated: CASSARDRGKNIQYF. J is TRBJ2-4 and V is TRBV6-6; 10 nucleotides agree with TRBD1. Looked up from germline, CDR1 is MNHNY and CDR2 is SVGAGI (reference sequence). This CDR3 spans 15 amino acids. After removal of 5 bases from V and 4 bases from J, the junction contained 5 bases not matched to a gene.

The genes are TRBV12-3 or TRBV12-4 and TRBJ2-1; perhaps TRBD1 as D (5 bases). Trimming removed 8 bases at V and 10 bases at J, with 12 bases between. The CDR3 has 11 amino acids. Here the CDR3 DNA reads TGTGCCAGCTGGCAGAAGGGGGAGCAGTTCTTC. Protein: CASWQKGEQFF.

This clone has a single count. V and J are TRBV5-1 and TRBJ2-5; a weak D match, TRBD2 (7 bases). This CDR3 spans 14 amino acids. The germline V gene has CDR1 SGHRS and CDR2 YFSETQ. V was trimmed by 7 bases and J by 1 base, leaving 14 bases between them. Here the CDR3 reads CASAQGGGQETQYF. CDR3 coding DNA: TGCGCCAGCGCACAGGGAGGGGGCCAAGAGACCCAGTACTTC.

CDR3 protein: CASRMSRTSVTGELFF. DNA of the CDR3: TGTGCCAGCAGAATGTCCCGGACTAGTGTCACCGGGGAGCTGTTTTTT. The rearrangement links TRBV7-8 to TRBJ2-2, with 7 bases that match TRBD2. This CDR3 spans 16 amino acids. The V and J ends lost 6 bases and 4 bases, in that order; junction bases with no gene match: 11. Germline V gene lookup returns CDR1 SGHVS and CDR2 FQNEAQ.

This chain joins TRBV11-2 and TRBJ2-3; D remains ambiguous. The CDR3 sequence is 14 residues long. The V end was cut by 3 bases, the J end by 0 bases, with 7 bases between. Germline values: CDR1 SGHAT, CDR2 FQNNGV. The CDR3 region is CASSFTRSTDTQYF. The CDR3, as DNA: TGTGCCAGCAGCTTTACCCGAAGCACAGATACGCAGTATTTT.

V usage is TRBV7-3 and J usage is TRBJ2-3; D uncertain. The CDR3 runs 13 residues. The V end lost 3 bases, the J end lost 4 bases, and 8 bases lay between the germline ends. Germline V CDR1 and CDR2: SGHTA, FQGTGA. The CDR3 DNA follows: TGTGCCAGCAGCTTTAGCTTGGCAGATACGCAGTATTTT. As protein: CASSFSLADTQYF.

The rearrangement joins TRBV7-9 to TRBJ2-3; tentative D call: TRBD2 (5 bases). In germline, CDR1 is SEHNR, CDR2 FQNEAQ (reference sequence). CDR3 length: 16 amino acids. Trimming cost V 5 bases and J 0 bases, with 15 bases left between them. The CDR3 coding sequence is TGTGCCAGCAGCCCCAGACTACGGGGAAGCACAGATACGCAGTATTTT. Translated: CASSPRLRGSTDTQYF.

The chain is built from TRBV14 and TRBJ1-2, with no clear D. Germline V CDR1 and CDR2: SGHDN, FVKESK. With 4 bases removed from V and 4 bases from J, the gap between germline ends came to 16 bases. This CDR3 has 15 amino acids. The CDR3 nucleotides are TGTGCCAGCAGCCGCCCCGGAGGAGCCCTCTATGGCTACACCTTC. It translates to CASSRPGGALYGYTF.

The chain has TRBV2 and TRBJ2-7; D may be TRBD1 (5 bases). V was shortened by 6 bases and J by 6 bases, with 18 bases between the two germline ends. The CDR3 is 14 residues long. Germline CDR1 is SNHLY and CDR2 is FYNNEI. CDR3 DNA: TGTGCCAGCAGGCAGACAGTGGCTCCCGGCGAGCAGTACTTC. Translated: CASRQTVAPGEQYF.

The chain has TRBV23-1 and TRBJ1-2, with D possibly being TRBD1 (6 bases). TRBV23-1 is an ORF for which the function is uncertain. The CDR3 spans 16 residues. Trimming cost V 3 bases and J 1 base, with 15 bases left between them. This CDR3 is CASSHPPDRINYGYTF. The DNA for the CDR3 is TGCGCCAGCAGTCATCCACCTGACAGGATTAACTATGGCTACACCTTC.

The rearrangement uses TRBV27 and TRBJ2-3; 9 nucleotides match TRBD1. CDR3 length: 14 residues. CDR1 and CDR2 (germline): MNHEY, SMNVEV (reference sequence). Trimming at V came to 3 bases and at J to 6 bases, leaving 4 bases not matched to a gene. The CDR3 here is CASSFGTGYDTQYF. CDR3 nucleotide sequence: TGTGCCAGCAGTTTCGGGACAGGGTACGATACGCAGTATTTT.

The CDR3 nucleotides read TGTGCCAGTAGTATAGTGGGCCAGCCCCAGCATTTT. Translating gives CASSIVGQPQHF. The chain couples TRBV19 to TRBJ1-5; no clear D gene. This CDR3 region has 12 residues. CDR1 is LNHDA, CDR2 SQIVND, per germline (reference sequence). The V end lost 1 base, the J end lost 7 bases, and 5 bases lay between the germline ends.

The chain links TRBV9 to TRBJ1-2; TRBD1 is a possible D gene (5 bases). This CDR3 has 15 residues. V was cut by 2 bases and J by 6 bases, with 17 bases left in between. Germline V gives CDR1 SGDLS, CDR2 YYNGEE. This chain's CDR3 is CASSVQSDIGHGYTF. In DNA form, the CDR3 reads TGTGCCAGCAGCGTCCAATCGGACATCGGCCATGGCTACACCTTC.

The V call is TRBV6-2 or TRBV6-3, the J call TRBJ1-5; D uncertain. Germline loops: CDR1 MNHEY, CDR2 SVGEGT. The CDR3 loop spans 16 amino acids. V was trimmed by 2 bases and J by 0 bases, leaving 11 bases between them. The CDR3, as DNA: TGTGCCAGCAGTTACCCGAGCGCGATTAGCAATCAGCCCCAGCATTTT. It yields the protein CASSYPSAISNQPQHF.

The chain joins TRBV9 to TRBJ1-1; D uncertain. This CDR3 has 13 amino acids. Trimming took 0 bases from V and 4 from J, leaving 7 bases between them. Germline values: CDR1 SGDLS, CDR2 YYNGEE. CDR3 nucleotides: TGTGCCAGCAGCGTAGAGACCGGCACTGAAGCTTTCTTT. This codes for CASSVETGTEAFF.

This clone has more than one count but fewer than ten. V is TRBV18 and J is TRBJ1-1, with D possibly being TRBD1 (6 bases). This CDR3 comprises 14 residues. CDR1 is KGHSH, CDR2 LQKENI, per germline. Trimming stripped 0 bases from V and 4 bases from J, with 9 bases between. This CDR3 reads CASSPPGGGTEAFF. The CDR3 region has the DNA TGTGCCAGCTCACCACCGGGGGGCGGCACTGAAGCTTTCTTT.

The V gene is TRBV27, the J gene TRBJ1-1, with 8 bases identical to TRBD1. There are 14 residues in the CDR3. Germline CDR1 reads MNHEY; CDR2 reads SMNVEV (reference sequence). V lost 4 bases to trimming and J lost 5 bases; unmatched junction nucleotides: 6. The chain's CDR3 is CASSSDRVGTEAFF. CDR3 in DNA: TGTGCCAGCAGTTCGGACAGGGTTGGGACTGAAGCTTTCTTT.